What follows describes a single TCR beta chain. The antigen is not known. Germline V lookup: CDR1 SGHRS, CDR2 YFSETQ. The V gene end was trimmed by 4 bases and the J gene end by 7 bases; junction bases not matched to a gene: 12. The CDR3 is 16 residues long. Here immunoSEQ multiplex PCR was the method, and the copy in TCRdb shows in-frame clones only, minus some. The sample holds 98,000 or so clones, more than 70% seen once. This specimen belongs to a study of graft-versus-host responses after intestinal transplantation. Study context: Anti-thymocyte globulin was used for induction in all recipients, who then took tacrolimus and steroids for about three years. Study results and limitations: Within the allografts of patients who had graft-donor T cell macrochimerism, graft-versus-host to host-versus-graft clonal ratios were high.

The source material was PBMCs, sampled 255 days after intestinal transplant. The chain joins TRBV5-1 to TRBJ2-7, with 12 bases aligning to TRBD2. This TCR derives from a human patient who received an intestinal transplant, so some T cells may come from the graft donor. DNA of the CDR3: TGCGCCAGCAGCATTGATCCTAGCGGGAGGGCCGGTGAGCAGTACTTC. Translating gives CASSIDPSGRAGEQYF. The full variable domain, in which reference TRBV5-1 and TRBJ2-7 provide the parts outside the CDR3, is KAGVTQTPRYLIKTRGQQVTLSCSPISGHRSVSWYQQTPGQGLQFLFEYFSETQRNKGNFPGRFSGRQFSNSRSEMNVSTLELGDSALYLCASSIDPSGRAGEQYFGPGTRLTVT.